This entry lists 5 T cell receptor beta chains sequenced from one sample in a study of regulatory T cells in long-lasting Graves disease. Arm-PCR of CDR3 regions and iRepertoire HTBI primers were used to build TCR beta libraries. One entry per CDR3 protein, called by TCRdb with MiXCR from the multiplex PCR reads. The sample has 600,000 to 650,000 distinct CDR3 sequences, approximately 15% seen once. The time point denotes: newly diagnosed GD, antithyroid drugs for less than 3 months. The TCR library was prepared using RNA isolated from PBMCs. These data were also reused for a study on T cells in Graves' hyperthyroidism and ophthalmopathy.

Sequenced here: peripheral blood mononuclear cells (PBMCs), sampled at new diagnosis, from a patient treated with antithyroid drugs. These receptors were obtained from a woman aged 25 to 39 with Graves disease.

The sample holds one count of this clonotype. CDR3 amino acids: CASSYRQGLYTEAFF. In DNA form, the CDR3 reads TGTGCCAGCAGTTATCGACAGGGACTGTACACTGAAGCTTTCTTT. The chain combines TRBV6-4 with TRBJ1-1, with 7 nucleotides matching TRBD1. CDR3 size: 15 residues. The germline V gene encodes CDR1 MRHNA and CDR2 SNTAGT. The V segment lost 5 bases and the J segment 3 bases; nucleotides outside the gene matches: 9.

This clonotype was picked up a small number of times. The chain links TRBV20-1 to TRBJ1-5, with D possibly matching TRBD1 (5 bases). Germline V lookup: CDR1 DFQATT, CDR2 SNEGSKA (reference sequence). The V and J ends lost 5 bases and 0 bases respectively, with 11 bases between them. CDR3 size: 14 residues. The CDR3 DNA follows: TGCAGTGCTCTTAGGGGAGGTAGCAATCAGCCCCAGCATTTT. Its protein is CSALRGGSNQPQHF.

This clonotype was detected ten times or more. The V and J genes are TRBV2 and TRBJ1-2; TRBD1 is a possible D gene (6 bases). Germline CDR1 is SNHLY and CDR2 is FYNNEI. This CDR3 is built from 12 residues. V was cut by 3 bases and J by 8 bases, with 10 bases left in between. Written as DNA, the CDR3 is TGTGCCAGCAGTGAGGTTGGGGGCGGCTACACCTTC. This translates into CASSEVGGGYTF.

This clonotype was seen repeatedly, ten times or more. This chain uses TRBV5-5 with TRBJ2-1; possibly TRBD2 for D (6 bases). In germline, CDR1 is SGHKS, CDR2 YYEKEE (reference sequence). The ends were cut back, 4 bases at V and 15 bases at J, with 17 bases in the middle. The CDR3 runs 12 residues. This CDR3 reads CASSARLGGRFF. The CDR3, as DNA: TGTGCCAGCAGCGCCCGACTAGGCGGAAGGTTCTTC.

A word on this clonotype: This could be a read error, since a much larger clone is one nucleotide away. This sequence joins TRBV6-2 or TRBV6-3 and TRBJ2-1; possibly TRBD2 for D (6 bases). Germline loops: CDR1 MNHEY, CDR2 SVGEGT. Between the trimmed V and J ends, which lost 5 bases and 6 bases, there was a span of 17 bases. The CDR3 contains 15 residues. The CDR3 nucleotides are TGTGCCAGCAGTCACCATTCTCCGGGAGCCAATGAGCAGTTCTTC. This gives the protein CASSHHSPGANEQFF.